Given below is one TCR beta chain in context. Its antigen is currently unknown. This entry comes from a study of cytomegalovirus exposure and HLA in healthy donors. Whole-study results and caveats: Among TCR beta chains, those listed as cytomegalovirus-associated numbered about 160. In the 120 or so validation repertoires, approximately 94% of cluster scores exceeded 0, per a later analysis. Rarity marked most TCR sequences, yet some public TCRs occurred in many donors.

The CDR3 sequence is 16 residues long. The germline V gene has CDR1 SGHKS and CDR2 YYEKEE (reference sequence). The ends were cut back, 4 bases at V and 0 bases at J, with 14 bases in the middle. Here immunoSEQ multiplex PCR was the method, and the copy in TCRdb shows in-frame clones only, minus some. Among 68,000 or so clones listed, about 89% were seen once. What was sequenced was PBMCs. The chain is built from TRBV5-5 and TRBJ1-3, with D unresolved. This receptor was obtained from a man younger than 35 in good health and CMV-seronegative. The CDR3 bases are TGTGCCAGCAGCCCGGGAGACACCAGCTCTGGAAACACCATATATTTT. This translates into CASSPGDTSSGNTIYF.